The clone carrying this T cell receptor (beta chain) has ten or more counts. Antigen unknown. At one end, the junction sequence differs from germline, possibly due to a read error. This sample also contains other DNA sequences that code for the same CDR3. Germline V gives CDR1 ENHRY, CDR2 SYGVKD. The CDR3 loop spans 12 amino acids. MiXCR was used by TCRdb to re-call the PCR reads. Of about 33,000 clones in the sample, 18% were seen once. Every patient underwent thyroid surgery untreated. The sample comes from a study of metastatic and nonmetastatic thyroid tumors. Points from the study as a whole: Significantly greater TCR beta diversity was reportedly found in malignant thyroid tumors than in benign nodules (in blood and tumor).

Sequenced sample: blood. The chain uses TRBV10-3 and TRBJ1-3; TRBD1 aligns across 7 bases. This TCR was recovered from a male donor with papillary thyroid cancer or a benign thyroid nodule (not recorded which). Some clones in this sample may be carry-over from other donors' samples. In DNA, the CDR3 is TGCGCCATCCGGGACAGAGGAAACACCATATATTTT. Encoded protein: CAIRDRGNTIYF.